This T cell receptor beta chain appears in the sequencing data of a study of regulatory and conventional T cells in breast cancer. This CDR3 contains 14 residues. TCRdb re-analysed the PCR reads in MiXCR, keeping a single row per CDR3 protein. The data show about 9,600 distinct CDR3 sequences, with about 32% seen just once and around 5.7% held by the top ten. The TCR originated in a male donor in good health. The sample comprised conventional T cells from blood. V usage is TRBV21-1 and J usage is TRBJ1-1. TRBV21-1 is a recognized pseudogene. The CDR3 loop is CASSKNGCTTEAFF. CDR3 nucleotide sequence: TGTGCCAGCAGCAAAAATGGATGCACCACTGAAGCTTTCTTT.